The rows below give T cell receptor gamma chains drawn from one sample of a study of intestinal T cells in coeliac disease. TCRdb re-called clones from the multiplex PCR reads using CATT. The sample carries some 970 gamma-chain clones, around 57% recorded once. The sequencing sample was made of a duodenal biopsy. The receptor source for this set is a human donor with celiac disease. Both conserved end residues are part of each CDR3. The order of the fields is V gene, J gene, clone size, CDR3 DNA, CDR3 protein. Clone size is stated in some rows and not others, as once, few, many or a class when expanded.

V: TRGV10
J: TRGJP1
size: large
DNA: TGTGCTGCGTGGGATTATTGGTTCAAGATATTT
CDR3: CAAWDYWFKIF

V: TRGV9
J: TRGJ1/TRGJ2
size: NA
DNA: TGTGCCTCGTGGGAGGTGCATGTAAGGGATTATTATAAGAAACTCTTT
CDR3: CASWEVHVRDYYKKLF

V: TRGV3
J: TRGJP2
size: NA
DNA: TGTGCCACCTGGGGACAGACCGATCCCTATAGTAGTGATTGGATCAAGACGTTT
CDR3: CATWGQTDPYSSDWIKTF

V: TRGV10
J: TRGJP1
size: large
DNA: TGTGCTGCGTGGATTTATACCACTGGTTGGTTCAAGATATTT
CDR3: CAAWIYTTGWFKIF

V: TRGV8
J: TRGJP2
size: NA
DNA: TGTGCACCTGGGATGGCATATAGTAGTGATTGGATCAAGACGTTT
CDR3: CAPGMAYSSDWIKTF

V: TRGV10
J: TRGJ1/TRGJ2
size: NA
DNA: TGTGCTGCGTGGGATAGGTCCGATTATAAGAAACTCTTT
CDR3: CAAWDRSDYKKLF

V: TRGV4
J: TRGJ1/TRGJ2
size: once
DNA: TGTGCCACCTGGGATGCAATCCCCCTTATTTTAGGGTATAAGAAACTCTTT
CDR3: CATWDAIPLILGYKKLF

V: TRGV3
J: TRGJP1
size: large
DNA: TGTGCCACCTGGGACAGGCCGGGCACTGGTTGGTTCAAGATATTT
CDR3: CATWDRPGTGWFKIF

V: TRGV5
J: TRGJ1/TRGJ2
size: NA
DNA: TGTGCCACCTGGGACAGCCCCTGGGGATGTGGTAAGAAACTCTTT
CDR3: CATWDSPWGCGKKLF

V: TRGV2
J: TRGJP2
size: NA
DNA: TGTGCCACCTGGGACGGGCTGAATTTTTTTGGATCAAAGACGTTT
CDR3: CATWDGLNFFGSKTF

V: TRGV2
J: TRGJP1
size: large
DNA: TGTGCCACCTGGGACGGGGGTTGGTTCAAGATATTT
CDR3: CATWDGGWFKIF

V: TRGV3
J: TRGJ1/TRGJ2
size: once
DNA: TGTGCCACCTGGGACATTTCCGCGGGAGTCAGATATTATAAGAAACTCTTT
CDR3: CATWDISAGVRYYKKLF

V: TRGV8
J: TRGJ1/TRGJ2
size: NA
DNA: TGTGCCCACGCTAATTATTATAAGAAACTCTTT
CDR3: CAHANYYKKLF

V: TRGV2
J: TRGJP1
size: large
DNA: TGTGCCACCTGGGACGGGCGGCAAAATACCACTGGTTGGTTCAAGATATTT
CDR3: CATWDGRQNTTGWFKIF

V: TRGV4
J: TRGJ1/TRGJ2
size: NA
DNA: TGTGCCACCTGGGATGACCGATCCCCACCCTATTATAAGAAACTCTTT
CDR3: CATWDDRSPPYYKKLF

V: TRGV8
J: TRGJP1
size: few
DNA: TGTGCCACCTGGGATCATACCACTGGTTGGTTCAAGATATTT
CDR3: CATWDHTTGWFKIF

V: TRGV3
J: TRGJ1/TRGJ2
size: few
DNA: TGTGCCGACCTGAATTATTATAAGAAACTCTTT
CDR3: CADLNYYKKLF

V: TRGV3
J: TRGJP2
size: large
DNA: TGTGCCACCTGGGACAGGCGAAGTAGTGATTGGATCAAGACGTTT
CDR3: CATWDRRSSDWIKTF

V: TRGV2
J: TRGJP1
size: NA
DNA: TGTGCCACCTGGGACGGGCCCATTACCACTGGTTGGTTCAAGATATTT
CDR3: CATWDGPITTGWFKIF

V: TRGV2
J: TRGJP1
size: NA
DNA: TGTGCCACCTGGGACGGGCTAGCGACCACTGGTTGGTTCAAGATATTT
CDR3: CATWDGLATTGWFKIF

V: TRGV8
J: TRGJ1/TRGJ2
size: NA
DNA: TGTGCCACCTGGATGATGAAACTCTTT
CDR3: CATWMMKLF

V: TRGV2
J: TRGJP2
size: NA
DNA: TGTGCCACCTGGGACGGGCCAATAGTCCCACAGTCTTCCGCCCTCAATAGTAGTGATTGGATCAAGACGTTT
CDR3: CATWDGPIVPQSSALNSSDWIKTF

V: TRGV2
J: TRGJ1/TRGJ2
size: large
DNA: TGTGCCACCTGGGACGGGCCTAAGAAACTCTTT
CDR3: CATWDGPKKLF

V: TRGV9
J: TRGJ1/TRGJ2
size: few
DNA: TGTGCCTTGTGGGAGGTGGGAAAGAAACTCTTT
CDR3: CALWEVGKKLF

V: TRGV3
J: TRGJ1/TRGJ2
size: large
DNA: TGTGCCACCTGGGACTGGAAGGGTGGATATAAGAAACTCTTT
CDR3: CATWDWKGGYKKLF

V: TRGV10
J: TRGJ1/TRGJ2
size: NA
DNA: TGTGCTGCGTGGCATCGGGGCCGTAAGAAACTCTTT
CDR3: CAAWHRGRKKLF

V: TRGV8
J: TRGJP1
size: large
DNA: TGTGCCACCTGGGACCCCGAGACTGGTTGGTTCAAGATATTT
CDR3: CATWDPETGWFKIF

V: TRGV10
J: TRGJP1
size: NA
DNA: TGTGCTGCGTGGACGTTTTACCGTACTGGTTGGTTCAAGATATTT
CDR3: CAAWTFYRTGWFKIF

V: TRGV11
J: TRGJP1
size: NA
DNA: TGTGCCTGCTGGATTAGGCACTTAGGAGTTGGTTGGTTCAAGATATTT
CDR3: CACWIRHLGVGWFKIF

V: TRGV11
J: TRGJP2
size: few
DNA: TGTGCCTGCTGGATTGGAAAAATAGTAGTTGATTGGATCAAGACGTTT
CDR3: CACWIGKIVVDWIKTF

V: TRGV9
J: TRGJ1/TRGJ2
size: few
DNA: TGTGCCTTGTGGGAGCCCGCGAGGGAGCTTTTAAAGAAACTCTTT
CDR3: CALWEPARELLKKLF

V: TRGV8
J: TRGJP1
size: NA
DNA: TGTGCCACCTGGGATTGGGGGTTCAAGATATTT
CDR3: CATWDWGFKIF

V: TRGV2
J: TRGJ1/TRGJ2
size: large
DNA: TGTGCCACCTGGGACGGGCCGGATAAGAAACTCTTT
CDR3: CATWDGPDKKLF

V: TRGV10
J: TRGJP1
size: large
DNA: TGTGCTGCGTGGGGGTCCACTGGTTGGTTCAAGATATTT
CDR3: CAAWGSTGWFKIF